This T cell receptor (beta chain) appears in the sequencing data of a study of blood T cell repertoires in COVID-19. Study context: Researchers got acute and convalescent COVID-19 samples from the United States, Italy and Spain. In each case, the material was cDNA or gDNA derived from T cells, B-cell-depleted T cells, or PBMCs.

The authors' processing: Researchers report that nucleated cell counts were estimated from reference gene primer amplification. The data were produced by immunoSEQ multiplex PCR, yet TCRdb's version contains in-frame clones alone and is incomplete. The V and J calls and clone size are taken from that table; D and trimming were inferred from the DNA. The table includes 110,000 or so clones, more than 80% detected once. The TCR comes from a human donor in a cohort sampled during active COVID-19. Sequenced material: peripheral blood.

The CDR3 DNA sequence: TGTGCCAGCATGGTGGGCCTCCATGCAACTAATGAAAAACTGTTTTTT. It yields the protein CASMVGLHATNEKLFF. The chain joins TRBV2 to TRBJ1-4, with D uncertain. The CDR3 consists of 16 residues. CDR1 is SNHLY and CDR2 is FYNNEI in the germline V gene. Deletions cut 7 bases from V and 0 bases from J, with 15 bases between. Combining the CDR3 with reference TRBV2 and TRBJ1-4 gives the whole variable domain EPEVTQTPSHQVTQMGQEVILRCVPISNHLYFYWYRQILGQKVEFLVSFYNNEISEKSEIFDDQFSVERPDGSNFTLKIRSTKLEDSAMYFCASMVGLHATNEKLFFGSGTQLSVL.